Listed below are T cell receptor beta chains from one sample, sequenced in a study of T cells in Graves' hyperthyroidism and ophthalmopathy. TCRdb itself ran the multiplex PCR reads through MiXCR, one entry per CDR3 protein. The table shows under 350,000 distinct CDR3 sequences, with around 23% occurring only once. Sequencing used blood. The receptors were sampled from a woman aged 45-60 years with Graves' hyperthyroidism. Each CDR3 is given with its conserved first and last residue. Fields, in order: J gene, clone size, D gene, V gene, CDR3 protein, CDR3 DNA. A D gene is named only where the DNA matches it firmly. The size field is filled for only some rows; it gives once, few, many or a size class.

>TRBJ1-2|few|TRBD1|TRBV5-1
CASSPGQENYGYTF
TGCGCCAGCAGCCCGGGACAGGAAAACTATGGCTACACCTTC
>TRBJ2-7|once|TRBD2|TRBV2
CASSFPGLVYEQYF
TGTGCCAGCAGCTTTCCGGGACTAGTCTACGAGCAGTACTTC
>TRBJ2-2|few|TRBD1|TRBV2
CASSYRTGENTGELFF
TGTGCCAGCAGCTATCGGACAGGGGAAAACACCGGGGAGCTGTTTTTT
>TRBJ2-4|many|TRBD1|TRBV5-1
CASSLAPLDRGLSRQNIQYF
TGCGCCAGCAGCTTGGCCCCCTTAGACAGGGGATTAAGTAGACAAAACATTCAGTACTTC
>TRBJ1-2|many|NA|TRBV6-5
CASSYPGPYGYTF
TGTGCCAGCAGTTACCCAGGGCCCTATGGCTACACCTTC
>TRBJ2-2|many|TRBD2|TRBV2
CASSKTSGGMAGELFF
TGTGCCAGCAGTAAGACCTCGGGGGGAATGGCCGGGGAGCTGTTTTTT
>TRBJ2-1|NA|TRBD2|TRBV12-3/TRBV12-4
CASRPPGLAGGRLYNEQFF
TGTGCCAGCAGACCTCCGGGACTAGCGGGAGGGAGGCTCTACAATGAGCAGTTCTTC
>TRBJ2-7|few|NA|TRBV7-2
CASSSEVGGNYEQYF
TGTGCCAGCAGCTCTGAGGTGGGGGGCAACTACGAGCAGTACTTC
>TRBJ2-5|NA|TRBD1|TRBV18
CASSSRDRVEETQYF
TGTGCCAGCTCATCAAGGGACAGGGTGGAGGAGACCCAGTACTTC
>TRBJ1-4|few|NA|TRBV14
CASSQDPRSAGWEKLFF
TGTGCCAGCAGCCAAGATCCCCGGAGCGCGGGTTGGGAAAAACTGTTTTTT